The 27 T cell receptor beta chains in this list originate from one sample, sequenced in a study of T cells in Graves' hyperthyroidism and ophthalmopathy. TCR beta CDR3 regions were amplified from RNA. The HTBI primer set drove a first-round RT-PCR of the TCR CDR3. TCRdb called the multiplex PCR reads again in MiXCR, with one record for every CDR3 protein. The table shows 300,000 or so distinct CDR3 sequences, with around 17% occurring only once. The sequenced sample was blood. These TCRs come from a man between 25 and 39 years old with Graves' hyperthyroidism.

At least ten counts were recorded for this clonotype. The V gene is TRBV27, the J gene TRBJ2-1, with unresolved D. Germline V gene sequence: CDR1 MNHEY, CDR2 SMNVEV (reference sequence). V was trimmed by 6 bases and J by 6 bases, leaving 18 bases between them. This CDR3 region has 15 residues. The chain's CDR3 is CASSLSSPPLNEQFF. For the CDR3, the DNA is TGTGCCAGCAGCCTTTCTTCCCCCCCCCTCAATGAGCAGTTCTTC.

This clonotype was seen a few times. The V call is TRBV12-5, the J call TRBJ2-5; no definite D call. The CDR3 consists of 14 residues. CDR1 is LGHNT and CDR2 is FRNRAP in the germline V gene. Between the trimmed V and J ends, which lost 4 bases and 5 bases, there was a span of 14 bases. CDR3 DNA sequence: TGTGCTAGTGGTTCTCCTGAGGAACGGGAGACCCAGTACTTC. Translating it yields CASGSPEERETQYF.

In this sample, this clonotype turned up many times. Here the CDR3 DNA reads TGTGCCAGCAGAGACCCGGGTAGCGTCTCCTACAATGAGCAGTTCTTC. Translating it yields CASRDPGSVSYNEQFF. The rearrangement joins TRBV28 to TRBJ2-1; D is perhaps TRBD2 (5 bases). V lost 6 bases and J lost 0, with 15 bases in between. This CDR3 has 16 residues. From germline, CDR1 is MDHEN and CDR2 SYDVKM.

This clonotype was recorded at least ten times. The rearrangement links TRBV7-3 to TRBJ2-7; unclear D gene. This CDR3 is 11 amino acids long. V dropped 5 bases and J dropped 3 bases, with 5 bases sitting between them. Germline values: CDR1 SGHTA, CDR2 FQGTGA. CDR3 nucleotides: TGTGCCAGCAGCCCCTACTACGAGCAGTACTTC. This sequence encodes CASSPYYEQYF.

This clonotype came up a few times. The V and J genes are TRBV2 and TRBJ1-1; D may be TRBD1 (5 bases). This CDR3 contains 14 residues. Germline CDR1 reads SNHLY; CDR2 reads FYNNEI. Trimming took 7 bases from V and 5 from J, leaving 17 bases between them. The CDR3 DNA is TGTGCCAGCATCCAAGGGACGATAAGGACTGAAGCTTTCTTT. Translating gives CASIQGTIRTEAFF.

In its sample, this clonotype was seen many times. The chain is built from TRBV30 and TRBJ1-3; D is possibly TRBD1 (5 bases). CDR1 is GTSNPN, CDR2 SVGIG, per germline (reference sequence). V lost 1 base to trimming and J lost 3 bases, with 7 bases between them. CDR3 size: 13 residues. CDR3 sequence: CAWSEGDGNTIYF. In DNA, the CDR3 is TGTGCCTGGAGTGAAGGGGATGGAAACACCATATATTTT.

The rearrangement joins TRBV4-1 to TRBJ2-5; D possibly corresponds to TRBD1 (6 bases). Trimming pared 3 bases from V and 7 bases from J, leaving 18 bases between. This CDR3 is 15 amino acids long. Germline V gene data show CDR1 as MGHRA and CDR2 as YSYEKL. In DNA form, the CDR3 reads TGCGCCAGCAGCCACACCTTGGCAGGGGAAGGGACCCAGTACTTC. It yields the protein CASSHTLAGEGTQYF.

This clonotype was observed a handful of times. The chain is built from TRBV12-3 or TRBV12-4 and TRBJ1-2; 7 bases fit TRBD1. The CDR3 length is 16 residues. Unmatched junction bases numbered 11, after V lost 6 bases and J lost 1 base. The CDR3 reads CASSPNRDSSNYGYTF. The CDR3 DNA reads TGTGCCAGCAGCCCTAACAGGGACAGCAGTAACTATGGCTACACCTTC.

This clonotype was counted ten times or more. CDR3 residues: CASSPIGTSGVYNEQFF. The CDR3 bases are TGTGCCAGCTCACCCATCGGGACTAGCGGGGTCTACAATGAGCAGTTCTTC. The gene calls are TRBV18 and TRBJ2-1; 13 bases match TRBD2. CDR3 length equals 17 residues. J was trimmed by 3 bases and V by 3 bases; bases with no gene match: 5. The germline V gene encodes CDR1 KGHSH and CDR2 LQKENI.

The table lists this clonotype with many counts. V is TRBV7-9 and J is TRBJ2-7; 9 bases line up with TRBD2. The CDR3 has 15 amino acids. Germline V gene data show CDR1 as SEHNR and CDR2 as FQNEAQ (reference sequence). V was clipped by 2 bases and J by 3 bases; unmatched bases: 5. The CDR3, as DNA: TGTGCCAGCAGCTTACCGGCTAGCGGGAACTACGAGCAGTACTTC. Its protein product is CASSLPASGNYEQYF.

The chain combines TRBV7-9 with TRBJ2-2; a weak D match, TRBD1 (6 bases). The CDR3 runs 15 residues. Germline V gene sequence: CDR1 SEHNR, CDR2 FQNEAQ (reference sequence). Deletions cut 7 bases from V and 0 bases from J, with 12 bases between. The CDR3 nucleotides read TGTGCCAGCACCCTGGGGGCAGCGAACACCGGGGAGCTGTTTTTT. Protein product: CASTLGAANTGELFF.

This sequence joins TRBV11-2 and TRBJ2-2, with D possibly matching TRBD2 (5 bases). Per germline, CDR1 SGHAT and CDR2 FQNNGV. V was clipped by 3 bases and J by 4 bases, with 9 bases between them. The CDR3 sequence is 14 residues long. The CDR3 reads CASSFKGVTGELFF. CDR3 DNA: TGTGCCAGCAGCTTTAAGGGAGTCACCGGGGAGCTGTTTTTT.

V is TRBV6-9 and J is TRBJ2-2, with D uncertain. Germline CDR1 is MNHGY and CDR2 is SVAAGI. The CDR3 extends over 12 amino acids. V was trimmed by 2 bases and J by 6 bases, leaving 4 bases between them. The CDR3 nucleotides are TGTGCCAGCAGTTATATTGCCGGGGAGCTGTTTTTT. This sequence encodes CASSYIAGELFF.

The sample holds a few counts of this clonotype. V usage is TRBV20-1 and J usage is TRBJ2-3; 12 bases match TRBD2. Germline-derived CDR1 and CDR2 are DFQATT and SNEGSKA (reference sequence). Trimming at V came to 5 bases and at J to 1 base, leaving 1 base not matched to a gene. The CDR3 is 14 amino acids. The CDR3 DNA reads as TGCAGTGCTCGGACTAGCGGGGGCACAGATACGCAGTATTTT. This translates into CSARTSGGTDTQYF.

This clonotype was recorded a few times. For the CDR3, the DNA is TGTGCCAGCAGTACCGTCCGGGGGCGCCGGAATGAGCAGTTCTTC. Amino acid sequence: CASSTVRGRRNEQFF. The gene calls are TRBV2 and TRBJ2-1; D is possibly TRBD1 or TRBD2 (6 bases each). V was pared by 5 bases and J by 7 bases, with 18 bases between. Looked up from germline, CDR1 is SNHLY and CDR2 is FYNNEI. CDR3 length equals 15 residues.

This chain links TRBV12-3 or TRBV12-4 with TRBJ1-3; possibly TRBD1 for D (5 bases). Trimming stripped 5 bases from V and 1 base from J, with 12 bases between. This CDR3 is 15 amino acids long. CDR3 in amino acids: CASSVQVPSGNTIYF. Written as DNA, the CDR3 is TGTGCCAGCAGTGTACAGGTCCCGTCTGGAAACACCATATATTTT.

The CDR3 protein is CASSTFPIRWGGGTGELFF. The CDR3 nucleotides are TGTGCCAGCTCCACCTTTCCGATTCGTTGGGGCGGAGGAACCGGGGAGCTGTTTTTT. The rearrangement uses TRBV18 and TRBJ2-2, with D possibly called TRBD1 or TRBD2 (5 bases each). Trimming stripped 6 bases from V and 5 bases from J, with 28 bases between. There are 19 residues in the CDR3. CDR1 KGHSH and CDR2 LQKENI come from the germline V gene.

This clonotype appeared many times. The chain combines TRBV2 with TRBJ2-7; D may be TRBD2 (6 bases). The V gene's germline CDR1 is SNHLY and CDR2 FYNNEI. This CDR3 has 14 residues. The V and J ends lost 11 bases and 1 base respectively, with 18 bases between them. CDR3 sequence reads: CAGSGASESYEQYF. For the CDR3, the DNA is TGTGCCGGTAGTGGGGCTAGCGAGTCCTACGAGCAGTACTTC.

This clonotype was counted ten times or more. The chain employs TRBV6-1 and TRBJ2-1; TRBD1 matches at 11 bases. Trimming at V came to 3 bases and at J to 8 bases, leaving 9 bases not matched to a gene. This CDR3 region has 16 residues. Germline CDR1 MNHNS, CDR2 SASEGT. The CDR3 here is CASSDQGQGGLDEQFF. CDR3 sequence (DNA): TGTGCCAGCAGTGACCAGGGACAGGGGGGCCTCGATGAGCAGTTCTTC.

This clonotype was detected many times. The chain recombines TRBV24-1 with TRBJ2-3; D gene ambiguous. Between the trimmed V and J ends, which lost 3 bases and 2 bases, there was a span of 17 bases. The CDR3 covers 17 residues. CDR1 and CDR2 from the germline V gene are KGHDR and SFDVKD. The CDR3 DNA follows: TGTGCCACCAGTGATCCGCTTCGTGCGTCGGCCACAGATACGCAGTATTTT. Protein product: CATSDPLRASATDTQYF.

This clonotype came up many times. The chain links TRBV5-1 to TRBJ1-1; D possibly corresponds to TRBD1 (6 bases). The germline V and J ends were trimmed by 4 bases and 4 bases, with 17 bases remaining between them. Germline V lookup: CDR1 SGHRS, CDR2 YFSETQ. The CDR3 runs to 15 residues. The CDR3 region has the DNA TGCGCCAGCAGCCAGTTACAGGGCAGGGGCACTGAAGCTTTCTTT. Amino acids: CASSQLQGRGTEAFF.

At least ten counts were recorded for this clonotype. The chain is built from TRBV6-1 and TRBJ2-1; 7 bases agree with TRBD2. The CDR3 spans 14 residues. V dropped 6 bases and J dropped 4; count of bases not matched to a gene: 6. Germline V gene sequence: CDR1 MNHNS, CDR2 SASEGT. The CDR3 DNA sequence: TGTGCCAGCAGGGGACTATCCGAATACAATGAGCAGTTCTTC. This sequence encodes CASRGLSEYNEQFF.

This clonotype came up a few times. CDR3 DNA sequence: TGTGCCAGCAGCCCCGTCGGTGCAACTAATGAAAAACTGTTTTTT. Translating gives CASSPVGATNEKLFF. V usage is TRBV14 and J usage is TRBJ1-4; D is unresolved. The CDR3 loop spans 15 amino acids. V lost 4 bases and J lost 0, with 9 bases in between. The V gene's germline CDR1 is SGHDN and CDR2 FVKESK.

The table lists this clonotype with many counts. The gene calls are TRBV5-6 and TRBJ2-1; either TRBD1 or TRBD2 may fit D (5 bases each). V was clipped by 4 bases and J by 9 bases, with 8 bases between them. Germline CDR1 reads SGHDT; CDR2 reads YYEEEE. CDR3 length equals 11 residues. The CDR3 DNA follows: TGTGCCAGCAGCCATGGGGGTGAGCAGTTCTTC. Residues: CASSHGGEQFF.

The J gene is TRBJ2-7, the V gene TRBV6-1; maybe TRBD2 (6 bases). Germline V gene sequence: CDR1 MNHNS, CDR2 SASEGT. There are 15 residues in the CDR3. V was shortened by 5 bases and J by 3 bases, with 17 bases between the two germline ends. The CDR3 loop is CASSFAGRLNYEQYF. CDR3 DNA sequence: TGTGCCAGCAGTTTCGCGGGACGCCTAAACTACGAGCAGTACTTC.

This clonotype was seen many times. The rearrangement links TRBV6-1 to TRBJ1-4; D remains unclear. Germline CDR1 and CDR2: MNHNS and SASEGT. The CDR3 totals 15 residues. V was trimmed by 5 bases and J by 7 bases, leaving 17 bases between them. CDR3 loop: CASSSFEVGSEKLFF. For the CDR3, the DNA is TGTGCCAGCAGTTCTTTTGAAGTGGGGAGTGAAAAACTGTTTTTT.

This clonotype was detected only once. The rearrangement joins TRBV10-1 to TRBJ2-2; D gene unclear. The germline V gene encodes CDR1 WNHNN and CDR2 SYGVQD (reference sequence). The V and J ends lost 2 bases and 0 bases respectively, with 13 bases between them. This CDR3 region has 17 residues. This CDR3 is CASSEAVGVSNTGELFF. The CDR3 coding sequence is TGCGCCAGCAGTGAGGCGGTTGGCGTCTCGAACACCGGGGAGCTGTTTTTT.